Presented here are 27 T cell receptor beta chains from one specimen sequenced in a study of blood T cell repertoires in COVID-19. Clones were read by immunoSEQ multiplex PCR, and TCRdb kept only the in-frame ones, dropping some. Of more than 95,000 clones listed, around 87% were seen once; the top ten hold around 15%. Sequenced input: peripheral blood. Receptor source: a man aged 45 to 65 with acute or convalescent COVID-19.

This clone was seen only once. CDR3 in amino acids: CASSLAAGLVGEQYF. In nucleotides, the CDR3 is TGTGCCAGCAGCTTAGCCGCGGGACTAGTAGGCGAGCAGTACTTC. The J gene is TRBJ2-7, the V gene TRBV7-2; 8 nucleotides match TRBD2. The V gene end was trimmed by 0 bases and the J gene end by 6 bases; junction bases not matched to a gene: 7. Per germline, CDR1 SGHTA and CDR2 FQGNSA. The CDR3 contains 15 residues.

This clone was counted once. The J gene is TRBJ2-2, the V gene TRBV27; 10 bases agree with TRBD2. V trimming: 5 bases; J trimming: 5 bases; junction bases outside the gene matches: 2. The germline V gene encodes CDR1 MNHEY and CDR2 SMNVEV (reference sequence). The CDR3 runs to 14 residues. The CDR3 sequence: CASSRAGGTGELFF. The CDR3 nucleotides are TGTGCCAGCAGTAGAGCGGGAGGGACCGGGGAGCTGTTTTTT.

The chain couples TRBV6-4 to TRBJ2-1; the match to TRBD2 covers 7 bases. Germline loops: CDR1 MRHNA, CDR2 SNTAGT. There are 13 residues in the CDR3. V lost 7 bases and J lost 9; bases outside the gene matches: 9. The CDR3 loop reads CASTIDPGGEQFF. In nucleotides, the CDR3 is TGTGCCAGCACCATCGACCCGGGAGGTGAGCAGTTCTTC.

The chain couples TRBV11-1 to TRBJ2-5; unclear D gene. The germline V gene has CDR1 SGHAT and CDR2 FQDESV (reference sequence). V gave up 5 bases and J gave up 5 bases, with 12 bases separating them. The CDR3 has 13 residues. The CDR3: CASSTYQAETQYF. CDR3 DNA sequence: TGTGCCAGCAGCACGTACCAGGCGGAGACCCAGTACTTC.

CDR3 sequence (DNA): TGCGCCAGCAGCTTTTCCGGAGGGAGCTCCTACGAGCAGTACTTC. It encodes CASSFSGGSSYEQYF. The gene calls are TRBV5-1 and TRBJ2-7; tentative D call: TRBD2 (6 bases). The CDR3 loop spans 15 amino acids. Trimming cost V 2 bases and J 0 bases, with 12 bases left between them. Germline-derived CDR1 and CDR2 are SGHRS and YFSETQ.

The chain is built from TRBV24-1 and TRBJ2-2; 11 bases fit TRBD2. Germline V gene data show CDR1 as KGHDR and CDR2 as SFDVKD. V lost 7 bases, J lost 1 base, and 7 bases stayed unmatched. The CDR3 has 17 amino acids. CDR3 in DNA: TGTGCCACCAGCCGCCTAGCGGGAGGAGGGAACACCGGGGAGCTGTTTTTT. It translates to CATSRLAGGGNTGELFF.

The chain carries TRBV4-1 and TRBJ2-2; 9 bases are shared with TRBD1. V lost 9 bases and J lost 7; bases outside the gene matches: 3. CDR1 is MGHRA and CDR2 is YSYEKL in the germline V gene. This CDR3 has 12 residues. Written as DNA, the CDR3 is TGCGCCAGTCGACAGGGGGGCGGGGAGCTGTTTTTT. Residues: CASRQGGGELFF.

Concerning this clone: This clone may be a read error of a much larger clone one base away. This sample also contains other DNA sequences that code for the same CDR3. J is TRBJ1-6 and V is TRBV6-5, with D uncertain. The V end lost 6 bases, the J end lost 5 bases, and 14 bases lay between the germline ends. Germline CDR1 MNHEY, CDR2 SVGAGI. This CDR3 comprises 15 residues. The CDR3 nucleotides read TGTGCCAGCAGATCCCCAACGGTAGATAATTCACCCCTCCACTTT. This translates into CASRSPTVDNSPLHF.

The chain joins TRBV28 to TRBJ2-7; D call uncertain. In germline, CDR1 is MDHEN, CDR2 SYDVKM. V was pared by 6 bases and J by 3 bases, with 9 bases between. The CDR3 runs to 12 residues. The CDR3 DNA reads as TGTGCCAGCAGCTCCCCCTACTACGAGCAGTACTTC. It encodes CASSSPYYEQYF.

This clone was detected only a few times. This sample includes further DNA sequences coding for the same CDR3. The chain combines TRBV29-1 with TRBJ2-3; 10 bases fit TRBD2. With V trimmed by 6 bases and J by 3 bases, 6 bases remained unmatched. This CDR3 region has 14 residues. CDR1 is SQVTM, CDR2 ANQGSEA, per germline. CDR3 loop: CSVASGSGTDTQYF. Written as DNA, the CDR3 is TGCAGCGTGGCTAGCGGGAGTGGGACAGATACGCAGTATTTT.

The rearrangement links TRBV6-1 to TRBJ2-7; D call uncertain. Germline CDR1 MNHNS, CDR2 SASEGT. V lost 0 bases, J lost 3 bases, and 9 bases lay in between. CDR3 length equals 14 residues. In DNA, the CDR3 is TGTGCCAGCAGTGAAGCAAGCGAGTTCTACGAGCAGTACTTC. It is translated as CASSEASEFYEQYF.

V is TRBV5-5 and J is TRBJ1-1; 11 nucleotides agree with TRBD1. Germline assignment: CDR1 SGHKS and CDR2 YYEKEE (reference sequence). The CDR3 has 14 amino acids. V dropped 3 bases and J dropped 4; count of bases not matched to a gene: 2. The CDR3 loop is CASSSGTGGTEAFF. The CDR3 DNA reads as TGTGCCAGCAGCTCGGGGACAGGGGGCACTGAAGCTTTCTTT.

CDR3 residues: CASRDGGGYEQYF. CDR3 coding DNA: TGTGCCAGCAGAGATGGGGGGGGCTACGAGCAGTACTTC. This chain uses TRBV2 with TRBJ2-7; 7 bases fit TRBD2. The CDR3 extends over 13 amino acids. V gave up 6 bases and J gave up 3 bases; unmatched junction bases: 5. The germline gives CDR1 SNHLY, CDR2 FYNNEI.

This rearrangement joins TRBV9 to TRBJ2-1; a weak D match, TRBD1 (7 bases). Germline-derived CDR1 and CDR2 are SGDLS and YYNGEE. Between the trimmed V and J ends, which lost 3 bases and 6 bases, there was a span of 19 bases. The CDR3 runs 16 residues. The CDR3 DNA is TGTGCCAGCAGCGGAAAACAGGGGATGCGGGGCAATGAGCAGTTCTTC. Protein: CASSGKQGMRGNEQFF.

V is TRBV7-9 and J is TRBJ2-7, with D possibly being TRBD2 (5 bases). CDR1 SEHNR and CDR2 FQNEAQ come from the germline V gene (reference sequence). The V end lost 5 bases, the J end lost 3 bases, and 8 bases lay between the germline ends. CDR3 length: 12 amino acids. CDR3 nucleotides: TGTGCCAGCAGCCCGGGGATCTACGAGCAGTACTTC. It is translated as CASSPGIYEQYF.

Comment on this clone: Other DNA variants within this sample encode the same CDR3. The CDR3 region has the DNA TGCGCCAGCAGCTTGGTAGGAGCTTCGTACGAGCAGTACTTC. It encodes CASSLVGASYEQYF. The rearrangement joins TRBV5-1 to TRBJ2-7; D unclear. V lost 0 bases and J 4 bases, leaving 11 bases between the germline ends. The germline gives CDR1 SGHRS, CDR2 YFSETQ. CDR3 size: 14 residues.

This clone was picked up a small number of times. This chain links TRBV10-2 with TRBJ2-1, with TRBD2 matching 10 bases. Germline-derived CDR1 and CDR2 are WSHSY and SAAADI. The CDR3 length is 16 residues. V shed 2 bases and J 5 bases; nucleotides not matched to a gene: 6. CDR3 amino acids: CASSEVASGRNNEQFF. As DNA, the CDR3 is TGCGCCAGCAGTGAGGTGGCTAGCGGGAGAAACAATGAGCAGTTCTTC.

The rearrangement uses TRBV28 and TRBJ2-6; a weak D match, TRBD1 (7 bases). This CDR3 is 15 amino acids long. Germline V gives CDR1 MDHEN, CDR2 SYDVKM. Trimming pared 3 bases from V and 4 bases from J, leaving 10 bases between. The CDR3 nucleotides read TGTGCCAGCAGTTTGACAGGGAGGGGGGCCAACGTCCTGACTTTC. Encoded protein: CASSLTGRGANVLTF.

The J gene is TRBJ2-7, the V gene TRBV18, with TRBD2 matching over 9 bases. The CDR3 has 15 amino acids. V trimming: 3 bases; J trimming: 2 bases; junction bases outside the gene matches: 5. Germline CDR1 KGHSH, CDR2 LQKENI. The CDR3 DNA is TGTGCCAGCTCACCGCAGACTAGCGGCCCCTACGAGCAGTACTTC. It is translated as CASSPQTSGPYEQYF.

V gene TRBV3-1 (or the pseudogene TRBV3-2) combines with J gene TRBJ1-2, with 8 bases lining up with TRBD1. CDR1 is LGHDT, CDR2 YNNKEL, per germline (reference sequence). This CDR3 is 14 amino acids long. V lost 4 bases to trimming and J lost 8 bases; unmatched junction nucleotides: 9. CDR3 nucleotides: TGTGCCAGCAGCCCTCATGGGAGACAGGGGGGCTACACCTTC. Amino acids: CASSPHGRQGGYTF.

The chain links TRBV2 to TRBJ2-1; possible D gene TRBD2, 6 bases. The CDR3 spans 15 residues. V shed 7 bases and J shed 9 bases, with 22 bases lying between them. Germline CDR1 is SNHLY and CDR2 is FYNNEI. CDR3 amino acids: CASTQKSGLGAEQFF. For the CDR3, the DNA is TGTGCCAGCACCCAGAAGTCGGGACTTGGGGCTGAGCAGTTCTTC.

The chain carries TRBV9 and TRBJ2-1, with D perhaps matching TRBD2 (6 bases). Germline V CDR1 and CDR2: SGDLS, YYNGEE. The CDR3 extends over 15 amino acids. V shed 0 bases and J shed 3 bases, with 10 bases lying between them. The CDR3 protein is CASSVGIADYNEQFF. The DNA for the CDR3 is TGTGCCAGCAGCGTAGGAATAGCGGACTACAATGAGCAGTTCTTC.

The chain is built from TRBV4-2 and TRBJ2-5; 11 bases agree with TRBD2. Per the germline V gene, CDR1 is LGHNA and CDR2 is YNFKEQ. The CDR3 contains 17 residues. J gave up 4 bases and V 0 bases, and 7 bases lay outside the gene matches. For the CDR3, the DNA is TGTGCCAGCAGCCAAGAGGCCGTTAGCGGGAGGGCAGAGACCCAGTACTTC. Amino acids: CASSQEAVSGRAETQYF.

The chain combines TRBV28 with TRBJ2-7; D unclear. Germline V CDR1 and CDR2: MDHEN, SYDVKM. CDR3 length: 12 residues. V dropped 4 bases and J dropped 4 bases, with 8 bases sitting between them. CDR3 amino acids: CASSSLLYEQYF. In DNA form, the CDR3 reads TGTGCCAGCAGTTCCTTATTGTACGAGCAGTACTTC. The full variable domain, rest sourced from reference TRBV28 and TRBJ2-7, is DVKVTQSSRYLVKRTGEKVFLECVQDMDHENMFWYRQDPGLGLRLIYFSYDVKMKEKGDIPEGYSVSREKKERFSLILESASTNQTSMYLCASSSLLYEQYFGPGTRLTVT.

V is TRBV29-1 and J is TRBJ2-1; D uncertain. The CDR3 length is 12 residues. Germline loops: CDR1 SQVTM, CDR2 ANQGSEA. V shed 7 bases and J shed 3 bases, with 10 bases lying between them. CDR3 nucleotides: TGCAGCGCCCCGACGGGCTACAATGAGCAGTTCTTC. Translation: CSAPTGYNEQFF.

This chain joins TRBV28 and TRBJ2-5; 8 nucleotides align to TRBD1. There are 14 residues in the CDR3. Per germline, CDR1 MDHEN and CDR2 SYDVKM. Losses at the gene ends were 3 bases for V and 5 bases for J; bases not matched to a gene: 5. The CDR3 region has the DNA TGTGCCAGCAGTTTGTCCGGACAGGGTGAGACCCAGTACTTC. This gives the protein CASSLSGQGETQYF.

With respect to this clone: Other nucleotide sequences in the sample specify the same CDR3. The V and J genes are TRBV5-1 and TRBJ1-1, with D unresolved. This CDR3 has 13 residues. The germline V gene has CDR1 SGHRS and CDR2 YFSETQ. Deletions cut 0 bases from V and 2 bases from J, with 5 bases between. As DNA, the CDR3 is TGCGCCAGCAGCTTGGCCCTTAACACTGAAGCTTTCTTT. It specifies CASSLALNTEAFF.